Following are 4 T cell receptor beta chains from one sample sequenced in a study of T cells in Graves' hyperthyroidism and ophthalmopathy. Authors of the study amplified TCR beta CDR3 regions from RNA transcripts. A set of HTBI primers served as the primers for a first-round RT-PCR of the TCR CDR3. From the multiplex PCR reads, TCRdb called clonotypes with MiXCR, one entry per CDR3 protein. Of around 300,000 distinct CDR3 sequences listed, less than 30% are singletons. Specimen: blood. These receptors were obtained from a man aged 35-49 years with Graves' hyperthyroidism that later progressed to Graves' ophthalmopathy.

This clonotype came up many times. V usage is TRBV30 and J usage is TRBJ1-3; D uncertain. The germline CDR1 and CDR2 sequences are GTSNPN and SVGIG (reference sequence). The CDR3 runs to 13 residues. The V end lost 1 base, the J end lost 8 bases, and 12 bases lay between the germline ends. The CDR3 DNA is TGTGCCTGGAGTGGACACGCACGATACACCATATATTTT. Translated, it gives CAWSGHARYTIYF.

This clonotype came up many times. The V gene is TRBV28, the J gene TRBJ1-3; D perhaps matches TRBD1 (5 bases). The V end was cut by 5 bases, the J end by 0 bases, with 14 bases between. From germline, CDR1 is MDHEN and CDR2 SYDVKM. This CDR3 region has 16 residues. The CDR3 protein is CASSVIAGRSGNTIYF. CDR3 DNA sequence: TGTGCCAGCAGTGTAATCGCAGGGCGCTCTGGAAACACCATATATTTT.

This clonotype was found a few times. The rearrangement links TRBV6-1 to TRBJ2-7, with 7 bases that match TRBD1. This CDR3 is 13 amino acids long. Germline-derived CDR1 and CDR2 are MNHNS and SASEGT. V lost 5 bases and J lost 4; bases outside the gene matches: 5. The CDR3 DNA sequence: TGTGCCAGCAGTATGGACAGGAAATACGAGCAGTACTTC. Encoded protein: CASSMDRKYEQYF.

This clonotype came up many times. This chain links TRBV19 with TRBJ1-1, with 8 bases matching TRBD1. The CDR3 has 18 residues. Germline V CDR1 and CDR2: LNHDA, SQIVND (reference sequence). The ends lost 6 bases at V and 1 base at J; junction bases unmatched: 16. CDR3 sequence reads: CASRLWQGALTKNTEAFF. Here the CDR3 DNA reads TGTGCCAGTAGGCTCTGGCAGGGGGCCTTAACGAAGAACACTGAAGCTTTCTTT.